This T cell receptor beta chain stems from a study of OX40 agonist ivuxolimab in advanced cancers. Assay: immunoSEQ multiplex PCR; the TCRdb copy retains only in-frame clones and omits some. The sample shows roughly 56,000 clones, 65% to 90% of them seen only once. Study-wide results and caveats: Certain nonresponders additionally had low normalized T-cell clonal expansion.

The CDR3 runs 15 residues. CDR1 and CDR2 from the germline V gene are MGHDK and SYGVNS. V lost 2 bases and J lost 4; bases outside the gene matches: 4. Note on this clone: The antigen remains unidentified.

Here the sequenced sample was CD4+ or CD8+ T cells sorted from blood, taken in a trial of the OX40 agonist ivuxolimab. The chain recombines TRBV25-1 with TRBJ2-1; TRBD2 matches 8 bases. The origin of this receptor is an adult with an advanced solid tumor such as melanoma, head and neck, liver or kidney cancer. The CDR3: CASSEPGGRYNEQFF. The CDR3 bases are TGTGCCAGCAGTGAACCGGGGGGGCGTTACAATGAGCAGTTCTTC.